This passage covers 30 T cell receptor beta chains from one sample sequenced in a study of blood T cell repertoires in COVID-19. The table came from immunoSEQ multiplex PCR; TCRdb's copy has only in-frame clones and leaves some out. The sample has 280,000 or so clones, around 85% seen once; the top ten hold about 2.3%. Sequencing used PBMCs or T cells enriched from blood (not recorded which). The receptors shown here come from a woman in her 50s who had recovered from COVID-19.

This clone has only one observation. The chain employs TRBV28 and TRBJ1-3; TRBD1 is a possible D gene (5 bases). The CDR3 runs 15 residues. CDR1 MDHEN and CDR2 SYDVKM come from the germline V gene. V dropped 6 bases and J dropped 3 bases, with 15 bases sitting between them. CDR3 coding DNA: TGTGCCAGCAGGGGGAAGACAGTGTTTGGAAACACCATATATTTT. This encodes CASRGKTVFGNTIYF.

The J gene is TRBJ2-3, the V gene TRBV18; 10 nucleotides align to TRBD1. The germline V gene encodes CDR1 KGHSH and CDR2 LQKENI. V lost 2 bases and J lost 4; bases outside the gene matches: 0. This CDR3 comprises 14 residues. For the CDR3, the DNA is TGTGCCAGCTCACCAGGACAGGGGGCAGATACGCAGTATTTT. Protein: CASSPGQGADTQYF.

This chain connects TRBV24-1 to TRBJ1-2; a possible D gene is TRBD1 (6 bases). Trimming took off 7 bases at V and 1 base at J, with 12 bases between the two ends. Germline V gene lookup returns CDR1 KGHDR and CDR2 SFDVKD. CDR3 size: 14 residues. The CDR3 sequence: CATSAGQFNYGYTF. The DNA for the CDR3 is TGTGCCACCAGCGCCGGACAGTTTAACTATGGCTACACCTTC.

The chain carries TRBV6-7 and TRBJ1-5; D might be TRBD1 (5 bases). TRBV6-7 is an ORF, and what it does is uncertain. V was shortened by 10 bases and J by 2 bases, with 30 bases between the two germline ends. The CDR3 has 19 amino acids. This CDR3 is CATHQPPGFVGTGNQPQHF. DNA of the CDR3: TGTGCCACCCACCAGCCTCCAGGGTTTGTGGGGACTGGCAATCAGCCCCAGCATTTT.

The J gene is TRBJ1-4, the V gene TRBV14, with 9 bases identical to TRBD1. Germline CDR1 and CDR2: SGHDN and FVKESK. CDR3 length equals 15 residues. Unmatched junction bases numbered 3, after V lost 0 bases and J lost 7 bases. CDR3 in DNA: TGTGCCAGCAGCCAAGATGGGACAGGGCTTGAAAAACTGTTTTTT. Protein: CASSQDGTGLEKLFF.

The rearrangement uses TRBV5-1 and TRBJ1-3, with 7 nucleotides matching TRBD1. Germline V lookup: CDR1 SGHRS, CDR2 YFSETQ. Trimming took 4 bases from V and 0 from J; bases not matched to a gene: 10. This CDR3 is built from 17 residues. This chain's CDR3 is CASSTEYRGPSGNTIYF. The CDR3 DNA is TGCGCCAGCAGCACAGAATACAGGGGTCCCTCTGGAAACACCATATATTTT.

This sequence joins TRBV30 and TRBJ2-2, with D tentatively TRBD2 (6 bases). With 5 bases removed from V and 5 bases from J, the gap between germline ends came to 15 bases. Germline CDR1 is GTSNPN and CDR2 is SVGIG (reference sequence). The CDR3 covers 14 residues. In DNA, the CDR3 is TGTGCCTGGGACTGGGACTTGAGGACCGGGGAGCTGTTTTTT. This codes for CAWDWDLRTGELFF.

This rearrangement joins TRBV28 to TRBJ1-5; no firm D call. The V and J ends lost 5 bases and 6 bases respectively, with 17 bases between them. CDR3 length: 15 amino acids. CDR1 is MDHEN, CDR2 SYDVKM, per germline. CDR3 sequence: CASSPGREAFQPQHF. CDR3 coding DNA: TGTGCCAGCAGTCCCGGGAGGGAGGCCTTTCAGCCCCAGCATTTT.

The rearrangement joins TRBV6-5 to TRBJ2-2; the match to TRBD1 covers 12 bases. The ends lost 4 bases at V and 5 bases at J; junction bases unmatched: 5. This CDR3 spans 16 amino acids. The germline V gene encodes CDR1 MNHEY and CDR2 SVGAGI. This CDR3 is CASSWEGQGATGELFF. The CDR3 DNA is TGTGCCAGCAGTTGGGAGGGACAGGGGGCGACCGGGGAGCTGTTTTTT.

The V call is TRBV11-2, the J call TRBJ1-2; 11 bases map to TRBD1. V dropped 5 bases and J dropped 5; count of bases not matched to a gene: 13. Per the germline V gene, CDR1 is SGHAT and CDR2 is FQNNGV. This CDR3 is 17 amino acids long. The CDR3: CASSIWTGGTVVYGYTF. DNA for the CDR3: TGTGCCAGCAGCATTTGGACAGGGGGCACGGTGGTGTATGGCTACACCTTC. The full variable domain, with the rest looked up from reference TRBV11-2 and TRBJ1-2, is EAGVAQSPRYKIIEKRQSVAFWCNPISGHATLYWYQQILGQGPKLLIQFQNNGVVDDSQLPKDRFSAERLKGVDSTLKIQPAKLEDSAVYLCASSIWTGGTVVYGYTFGSGTRLTVV.

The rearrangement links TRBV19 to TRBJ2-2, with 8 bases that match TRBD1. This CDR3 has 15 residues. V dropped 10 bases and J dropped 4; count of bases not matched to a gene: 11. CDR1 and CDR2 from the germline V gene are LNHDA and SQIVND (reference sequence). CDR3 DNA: TGTGCCACCGAAGTCGGGACAGGCCTCACCGGGGAGCTGTTTTTT. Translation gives CATEVGTGLTGELFF.

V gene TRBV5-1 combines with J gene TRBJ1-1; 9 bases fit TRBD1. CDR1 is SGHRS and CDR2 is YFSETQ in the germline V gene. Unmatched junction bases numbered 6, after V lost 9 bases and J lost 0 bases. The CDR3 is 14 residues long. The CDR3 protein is CATKRQGVNTEAFF. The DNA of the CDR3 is TGCGCCACCAAACGACAGGGGGTGAACACTGAAGCTTTCTTT.

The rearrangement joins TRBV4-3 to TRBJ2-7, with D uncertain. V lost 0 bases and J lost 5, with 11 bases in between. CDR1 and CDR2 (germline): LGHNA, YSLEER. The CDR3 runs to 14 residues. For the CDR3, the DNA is TGCGCCAGCAGCCAAGATAACTACTTGGACGAGCAGTACTTC. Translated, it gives CASSQDNYLDEQYF.

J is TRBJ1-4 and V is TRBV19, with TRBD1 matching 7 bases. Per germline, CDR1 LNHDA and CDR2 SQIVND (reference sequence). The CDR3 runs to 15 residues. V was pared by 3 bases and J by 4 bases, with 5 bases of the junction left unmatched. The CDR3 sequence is CASSITGAINEKLFF. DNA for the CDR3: TGTGCCAGTAGTATCACAGGGGCGATTAATGAAAAACTGTTTTTT.

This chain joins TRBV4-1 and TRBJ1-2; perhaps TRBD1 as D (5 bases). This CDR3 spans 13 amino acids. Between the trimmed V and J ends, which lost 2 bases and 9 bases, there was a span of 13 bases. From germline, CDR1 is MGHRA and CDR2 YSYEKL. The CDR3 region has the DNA TGCGCCAGCAGCCAACCCCTGGGGCAAAGCTACACCTTC. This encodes CASSQPLGQSYTF.

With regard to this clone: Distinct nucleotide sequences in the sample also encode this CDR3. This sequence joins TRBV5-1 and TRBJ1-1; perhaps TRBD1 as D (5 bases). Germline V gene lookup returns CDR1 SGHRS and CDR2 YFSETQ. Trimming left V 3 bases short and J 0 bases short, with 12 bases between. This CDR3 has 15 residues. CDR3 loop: CASSSRTSMNTEAFF. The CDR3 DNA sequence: TGCGCCAGCAGCTCGAGGACAAGTATGAACACTGAAGCTTTCTTT.

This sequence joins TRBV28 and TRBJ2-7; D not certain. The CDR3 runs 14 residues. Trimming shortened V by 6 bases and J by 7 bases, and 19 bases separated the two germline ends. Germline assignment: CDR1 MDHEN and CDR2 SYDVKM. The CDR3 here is CASSSTTGAQEQYF. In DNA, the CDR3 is TGTGCCAGCAGCTCGACGACGGGTGCCCAAGAGCAGTACTTC.

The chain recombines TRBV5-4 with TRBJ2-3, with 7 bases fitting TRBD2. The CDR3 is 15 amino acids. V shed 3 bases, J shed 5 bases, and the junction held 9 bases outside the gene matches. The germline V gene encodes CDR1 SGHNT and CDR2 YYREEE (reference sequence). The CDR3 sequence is CASSSRLARGDTQYF. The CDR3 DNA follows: TGTGCCAGCAGCTCAAGACTAGCACGTGGAGATACGCAGTATTTT.

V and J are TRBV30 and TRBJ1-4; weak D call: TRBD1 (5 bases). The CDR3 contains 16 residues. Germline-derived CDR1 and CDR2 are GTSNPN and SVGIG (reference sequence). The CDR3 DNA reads TGTGCATCAAGCCGCAAGACAGACAACTTTTATGAAAAACTGTTTTTT. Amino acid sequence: CASSRKTDNFYEKLFF.

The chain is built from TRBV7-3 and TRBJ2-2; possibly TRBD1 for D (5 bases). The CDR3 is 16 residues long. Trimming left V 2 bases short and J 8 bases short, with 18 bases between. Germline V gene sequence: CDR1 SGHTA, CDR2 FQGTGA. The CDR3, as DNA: TGTGCCAGCAGCTTACAAGTCAGGGTACAGTCAGGGGAGCTGTTTTTT. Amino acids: CASSLQVRVQSGELFF.

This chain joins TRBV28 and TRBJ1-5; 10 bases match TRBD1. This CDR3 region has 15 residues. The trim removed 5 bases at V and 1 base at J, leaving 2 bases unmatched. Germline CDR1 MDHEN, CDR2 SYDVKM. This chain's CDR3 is CASSPDRGSNQPQHF. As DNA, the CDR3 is TGTGCCAGCAGTCCGGACAGGGGGAGCAATCAGCCCCAGCATTTT.

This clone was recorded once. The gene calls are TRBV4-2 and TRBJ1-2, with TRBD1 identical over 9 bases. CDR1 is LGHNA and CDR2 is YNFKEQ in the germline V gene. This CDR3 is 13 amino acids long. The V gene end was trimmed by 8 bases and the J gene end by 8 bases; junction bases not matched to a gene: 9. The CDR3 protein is CASAEQGARGYTF. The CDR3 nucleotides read TGTGCCAGCGCCGAACAGGGGGCGAGGGGCTACACCTTC.

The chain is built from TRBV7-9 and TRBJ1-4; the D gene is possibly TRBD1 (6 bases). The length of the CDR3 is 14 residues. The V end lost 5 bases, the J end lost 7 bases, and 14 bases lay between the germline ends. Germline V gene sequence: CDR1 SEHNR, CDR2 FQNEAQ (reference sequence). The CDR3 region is CASSVTGPPEKLFF. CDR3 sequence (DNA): TGTGCCAGCAGCGTTACAGGGCCTCCTGAAAAACTGTTTTTT.

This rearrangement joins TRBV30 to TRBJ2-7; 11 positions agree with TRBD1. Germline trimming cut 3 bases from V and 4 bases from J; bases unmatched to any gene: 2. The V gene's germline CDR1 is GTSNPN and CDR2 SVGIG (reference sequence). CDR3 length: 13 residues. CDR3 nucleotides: TGTGCCTGGAGGGGACAGGGGGTTTACGAGCAGTACTTC. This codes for CAWRGQGVYEQYF.

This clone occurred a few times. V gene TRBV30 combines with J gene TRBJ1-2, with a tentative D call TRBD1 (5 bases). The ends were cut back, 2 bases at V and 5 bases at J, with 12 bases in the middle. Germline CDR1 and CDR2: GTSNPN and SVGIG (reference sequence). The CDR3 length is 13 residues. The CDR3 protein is CAWSRGSGYGYTF. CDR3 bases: TGTGCCTGGAGTCGGGGGAGTGGGTATGGCTACACCTTC.

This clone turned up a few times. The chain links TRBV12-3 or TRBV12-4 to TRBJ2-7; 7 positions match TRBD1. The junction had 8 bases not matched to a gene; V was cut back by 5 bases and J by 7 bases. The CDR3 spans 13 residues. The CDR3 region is CASSVTGTGEQYF. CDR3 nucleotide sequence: TGTGCCAGCAGTGTGACAGGGACGGGGGAGCAGTACTTC.

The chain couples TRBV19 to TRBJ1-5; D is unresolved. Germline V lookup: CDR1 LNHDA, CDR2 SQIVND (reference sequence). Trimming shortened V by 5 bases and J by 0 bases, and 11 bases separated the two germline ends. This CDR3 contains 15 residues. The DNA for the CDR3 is TGTGCCAGTAGTGGGCAGCCCTATAGCAATCAGCCCCAGCATTTT. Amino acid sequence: CASSGQPYSNQPQHF.

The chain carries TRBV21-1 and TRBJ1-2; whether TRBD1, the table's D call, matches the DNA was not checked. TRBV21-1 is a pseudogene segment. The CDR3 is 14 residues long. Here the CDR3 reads CASSKGRQVYGYTF. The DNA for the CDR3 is TGTGCCAGCAGCAAAGGTCGGCAGGTCTATGGCTACACCTTC.

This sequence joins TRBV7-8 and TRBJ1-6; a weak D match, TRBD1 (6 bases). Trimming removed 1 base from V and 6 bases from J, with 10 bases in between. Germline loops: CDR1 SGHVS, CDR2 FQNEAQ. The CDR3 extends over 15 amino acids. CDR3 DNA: TGTGCCAGCAGCTTAGGAAGACAGGTTAATTCACCCCTCCACTTT. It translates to CASSLGRQVNSPLHF.

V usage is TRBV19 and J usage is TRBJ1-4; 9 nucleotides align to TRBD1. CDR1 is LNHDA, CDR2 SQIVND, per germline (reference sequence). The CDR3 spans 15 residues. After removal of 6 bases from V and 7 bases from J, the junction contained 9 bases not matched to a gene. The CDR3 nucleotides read TGTGCCAGTAGCAATCAACAGGGGGCAGGTGAAAAACTGTTTTTT. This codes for CASSNQQGAGEKLFF.